This T cell receptor beta chain came from a study of vaccination effects on CD4 cells after COVID-19. Study-level information: From a couple of convalescent patients, samples were taken 16 days and one week before vaccination. Study-level findings and limits: Following vaccination, convalescents' spike-reactive clones were mostly new ones induced by the vaccine.

Before sequencing, viral peptide pools were used by the ViraFEST assay to expand antigen-specific CD4+ T cells. The culture ran for 10 days before CD4+ T cells were isolated. The person's infection with SARS-CoV-2, confirmed by PCR, took place between March and December 2020. In culture with approximately 10 IU/ml IL-2 and about 10 ug/ml peptides, PBMC were grown at two million per well. Both day 3 and day 7 saw half the medium replaced with IL-2 medium. On this clone: The antigen is not known.

There are 16 residues in the CDR3. The V and J ends lost 5 bases and 5 bases respectively, with 21 bases between them. Per germline, CDR1 SGHTA and CDR2 FQGNSA. Assay: immunoSEQ multiplex PCR; the TCRdb copy retains only in-frame clones and omits some. The sample includes fewer than 40,000 clones, about two thirds seen only once; the top ten take 28%. The chain joins TRBV7-2 to TRBJ1-1; possible D gene TRBD1, 5 bases. The source is a human donor who had a prior SARS-CoV-2 infection. Sequencing used CD4+ T cells from PBMCs cultured with a peptide pool, obtained before COVID-19 vaccination. The CDR3 spells CASSAFPRGMRTEAFF. CDR3 coding DNA: TGTGCCAGCAGCGCTTTCCCCCGGGGGATGAGGACTGAAGCTTTCTTT.